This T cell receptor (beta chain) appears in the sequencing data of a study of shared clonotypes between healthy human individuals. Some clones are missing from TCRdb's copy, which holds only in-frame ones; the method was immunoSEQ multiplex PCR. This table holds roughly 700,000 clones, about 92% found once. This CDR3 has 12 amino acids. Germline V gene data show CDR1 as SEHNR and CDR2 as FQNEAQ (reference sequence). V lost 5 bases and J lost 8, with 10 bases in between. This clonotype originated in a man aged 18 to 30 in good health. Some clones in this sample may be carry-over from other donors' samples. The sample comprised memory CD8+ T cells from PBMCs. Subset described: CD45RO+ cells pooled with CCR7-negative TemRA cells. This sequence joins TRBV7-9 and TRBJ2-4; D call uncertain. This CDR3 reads CASSHGNDIQYF. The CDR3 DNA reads TGTGCCAGCAGCCATGGGAATGACATTCAGTACTTC.